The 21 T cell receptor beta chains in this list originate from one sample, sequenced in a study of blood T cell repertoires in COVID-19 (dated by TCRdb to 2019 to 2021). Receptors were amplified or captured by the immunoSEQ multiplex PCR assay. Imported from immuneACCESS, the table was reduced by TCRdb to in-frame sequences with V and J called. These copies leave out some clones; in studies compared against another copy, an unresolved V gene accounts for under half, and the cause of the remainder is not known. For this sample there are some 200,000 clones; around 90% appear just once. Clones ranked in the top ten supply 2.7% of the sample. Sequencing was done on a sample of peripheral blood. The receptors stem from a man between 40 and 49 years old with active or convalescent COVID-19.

The CDR3 region is CASSQGQGQGWNSPLHF. In DNA form, the CDR3 reads TGCGCCAGCAGCCAAGGGCAGGGACAGGGGTGGAATTCACCCCTCCACTTT. This chain joins TRBV4-1 and TRBJ1-6; TRBD1 matches at 10 bases. Germline CDR1 is MGHRA and CDR2 is YSYEKL. V lost 1 base, J lost 7 bases, and 7 bases stayed unmatched. This CDR3 region has 17 residues.

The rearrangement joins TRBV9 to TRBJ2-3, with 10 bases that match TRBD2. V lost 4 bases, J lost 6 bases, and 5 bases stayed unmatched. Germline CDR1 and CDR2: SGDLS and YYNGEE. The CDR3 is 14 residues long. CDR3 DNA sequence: TGTGCCAGCAGCAAAGGGACTAGCGTTGATACGCAGTATTTT. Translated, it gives CASSKGTSVDTQYF.

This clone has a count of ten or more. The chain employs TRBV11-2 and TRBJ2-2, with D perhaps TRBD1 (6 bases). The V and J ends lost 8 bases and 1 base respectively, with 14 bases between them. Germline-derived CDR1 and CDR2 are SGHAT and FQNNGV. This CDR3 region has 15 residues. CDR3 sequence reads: CASHPGHWNTGELFF. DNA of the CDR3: TGTGCCAGCCACCCGGGACACTGGAACACCGGGGAGCTGTTTTTT. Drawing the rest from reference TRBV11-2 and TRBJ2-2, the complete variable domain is EAGVAQSPRYKIIEKRQSVAFWCNPISGHATLYWYQQILGQGPKLLIQFQNNGVVDDSQLPKDRFSAERLKGVDSTLKIQPAKLEDSAVYLCASHPGHWNTGELFFGEGSRLTVL.

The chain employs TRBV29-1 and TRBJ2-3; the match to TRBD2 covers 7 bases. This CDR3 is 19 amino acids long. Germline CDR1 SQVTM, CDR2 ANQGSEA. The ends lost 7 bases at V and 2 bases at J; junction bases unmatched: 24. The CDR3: CSAQGGAGGGTDPTDTQYF. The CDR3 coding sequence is TGCAGCGCCCAGGGCGGAGCTGGGGGGGGGACGGACCCCACAGATACGCAGTATTTT.

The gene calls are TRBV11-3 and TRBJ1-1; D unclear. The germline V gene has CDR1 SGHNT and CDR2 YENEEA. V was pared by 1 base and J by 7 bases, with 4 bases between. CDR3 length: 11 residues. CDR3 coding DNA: TGTGCCAGCAGCTTAGGCAGTGAAGCTTTCTTT. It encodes CASSLGSEAFF.

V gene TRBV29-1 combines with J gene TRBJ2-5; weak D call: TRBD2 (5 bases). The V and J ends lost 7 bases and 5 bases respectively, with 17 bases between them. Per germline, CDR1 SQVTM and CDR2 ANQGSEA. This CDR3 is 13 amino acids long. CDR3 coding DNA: TGCAGCGCCGAAAGAACAGAGGGTGAGACCCAGTACTTC. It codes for CSAERTEGETQYF.

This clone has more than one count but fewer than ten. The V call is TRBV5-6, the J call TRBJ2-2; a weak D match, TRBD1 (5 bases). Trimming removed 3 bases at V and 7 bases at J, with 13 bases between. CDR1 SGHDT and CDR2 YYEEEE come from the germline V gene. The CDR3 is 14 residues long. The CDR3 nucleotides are TGTGCCAGCAGCTCCAATCGACAGTACGGGGAGCTGTTTTTT. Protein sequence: CASSSNRQYGELFF.

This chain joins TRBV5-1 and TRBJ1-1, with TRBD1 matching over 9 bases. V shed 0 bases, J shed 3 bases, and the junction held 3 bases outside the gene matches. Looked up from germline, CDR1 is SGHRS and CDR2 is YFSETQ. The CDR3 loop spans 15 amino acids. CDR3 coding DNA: TGCGCCAGCAGCTTGGGACAGGGGGTCGACACTGAAGCTTTCTTT. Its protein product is CASSLGQGVDTEAFF.

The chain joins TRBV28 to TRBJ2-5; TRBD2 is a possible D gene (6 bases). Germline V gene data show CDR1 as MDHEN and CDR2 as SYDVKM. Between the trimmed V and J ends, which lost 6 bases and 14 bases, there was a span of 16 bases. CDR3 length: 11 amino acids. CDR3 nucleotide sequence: TGTGCCAGCAGCGCGGGGTTTTACCTTTACTTC. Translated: CASSAGFYLYF.

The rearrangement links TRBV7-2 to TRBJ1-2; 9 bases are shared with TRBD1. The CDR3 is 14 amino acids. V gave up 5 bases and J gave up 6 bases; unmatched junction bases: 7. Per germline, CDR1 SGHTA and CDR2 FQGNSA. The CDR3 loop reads CASSPRTGDHGYTF. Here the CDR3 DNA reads TGTGCCAGCAGCCCCCGGACAGGGGACCATGGCTACACCTTC.

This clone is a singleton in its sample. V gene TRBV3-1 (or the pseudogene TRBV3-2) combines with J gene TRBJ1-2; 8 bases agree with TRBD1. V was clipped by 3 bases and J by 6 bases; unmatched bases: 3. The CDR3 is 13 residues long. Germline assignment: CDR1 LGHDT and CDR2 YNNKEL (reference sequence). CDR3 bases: TGTGCCAGCAGCCATCCACAGGGGGATGGCTACACCTTC. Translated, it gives CASSHPQGDGYTF.

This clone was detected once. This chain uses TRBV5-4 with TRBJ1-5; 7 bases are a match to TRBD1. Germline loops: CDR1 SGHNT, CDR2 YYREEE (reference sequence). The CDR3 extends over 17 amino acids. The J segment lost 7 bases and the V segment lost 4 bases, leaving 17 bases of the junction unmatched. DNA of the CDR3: TGTGCCAGCAGCCCGACTAAGTGGACAGGCTTCGAACAGCCCCAGCATTTT. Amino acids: CASSPTKWTGFEQPQHF.

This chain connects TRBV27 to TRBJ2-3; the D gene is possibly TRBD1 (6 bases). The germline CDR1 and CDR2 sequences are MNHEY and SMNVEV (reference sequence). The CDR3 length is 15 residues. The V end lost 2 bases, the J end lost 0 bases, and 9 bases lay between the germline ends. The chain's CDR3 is CASSLVGASTDTQYF. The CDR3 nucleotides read TGTGCCAGCAGTTTAGTGGGGGCGAGCACAGATACGCAGTATTTT.

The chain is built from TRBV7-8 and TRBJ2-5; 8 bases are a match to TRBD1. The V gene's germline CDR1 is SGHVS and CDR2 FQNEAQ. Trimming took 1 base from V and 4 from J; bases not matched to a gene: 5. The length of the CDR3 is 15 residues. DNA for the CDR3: TGTGCCAGCAGCTTAGAGACAGGGGTAGGAGAGACCCAGTACTTC. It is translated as CASSLETGVGETQYF.

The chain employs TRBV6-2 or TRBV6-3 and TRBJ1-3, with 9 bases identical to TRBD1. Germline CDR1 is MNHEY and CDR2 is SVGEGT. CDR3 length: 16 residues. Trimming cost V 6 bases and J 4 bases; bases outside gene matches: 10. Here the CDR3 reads CASSRPGTGIGNTIYF. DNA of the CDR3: TGTGCCAGCAGCCGTCCCGGGACAGGGATCGGAAACACCATATATTTT.

CDR3 DNA: TGTGCCAGCTGGAGACAGGGGATAGCGGGGGGGCCTAGCACAGATACGCAGTATTTT. Protein sequence: CASWRQGIAGGPSTDTQYF. This rearrangement joins TRBV27 to TRBJ2-3; 11 nucleotides agree with TRBD2. The CDR3 extends over 19 amino acids. J gave up 0 bases and V 8 bases, and 16 bases lay outside the gene matches. Germline V gene sequence: CDR1 MNHEY, CDR2 SMNVEV (reference sequence).

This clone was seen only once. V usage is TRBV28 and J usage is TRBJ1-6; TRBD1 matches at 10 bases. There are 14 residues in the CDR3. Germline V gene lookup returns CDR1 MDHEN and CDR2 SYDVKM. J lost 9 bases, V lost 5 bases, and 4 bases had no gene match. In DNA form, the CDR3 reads TGTGCCAGCAGTAGACAGGGGGCTAGTTCACCCCTCCACTTT. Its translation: CASSRQGASSPLHF. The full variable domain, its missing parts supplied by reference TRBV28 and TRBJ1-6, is DVKVTQSSRYLVKRTGEKVFLECVQDMDHENMFWYRQDPGLGLRLIYFSYDVKMKEKGDIPEGYSVSREKKERFSLILESASTNQTSMYLCASSRQGASSPLHFGNGTRLTVT.

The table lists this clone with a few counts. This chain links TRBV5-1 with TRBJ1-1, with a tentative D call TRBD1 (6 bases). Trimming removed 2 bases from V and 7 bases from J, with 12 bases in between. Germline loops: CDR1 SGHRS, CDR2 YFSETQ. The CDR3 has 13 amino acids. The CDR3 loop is CASSLAGTREAFF. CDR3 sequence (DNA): TGCGCCAGCAGCTTAGCCGGGACACGTGAAGCTTTCTTT.

DNA of the CDR3: TGTGCCAGCAGCCTCGGACTGGCGAATTCCAACTATGGCTACACCTTC. Translated, it gives CASSLGLANSNYGYTF. The chain is built from TRBV7-8 and TRBJ1-2, with D hard to call. Germline V gene sequence: CDR1 SGHVS, CDR2 FQNEAQ. The CDR3 consists of 16 residues. Trimming removed 5 bases from V and 2 bases from J, with 18 bases in between.

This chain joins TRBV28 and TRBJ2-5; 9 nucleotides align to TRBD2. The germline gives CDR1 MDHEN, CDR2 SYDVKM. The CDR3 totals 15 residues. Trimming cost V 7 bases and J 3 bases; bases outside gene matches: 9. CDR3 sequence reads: CASTGLASDEETQYF. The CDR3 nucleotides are TGTGCCAGCACTGGACTAGCGTCGGATGAAGAGACCCAGTACTTC.

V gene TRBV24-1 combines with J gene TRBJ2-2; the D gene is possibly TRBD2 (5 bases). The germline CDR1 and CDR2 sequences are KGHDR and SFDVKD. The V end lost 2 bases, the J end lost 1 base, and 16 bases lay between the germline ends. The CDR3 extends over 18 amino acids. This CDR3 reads CATSDSPFKEENTGELFF. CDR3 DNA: TGTGCCACCAGTGATTCCCCGTTCAAGGAGGAGAACACCGGGGAGCTGTTTTTT.